This TCR beta chain derives from a study of T cell changes during pregnancy in multiple sclerosis. The ends lost 0 bases at V and 8 bases at J; junction bases unmatched: 7. Per germline, CDR1 LGHNT and CDR2 FRNRAP. The CDR3 has 16 amino acids. Some clones are missing from TCRdb's copy, which holds only in-frame ones; the method was immunoSEQ multiplex PCR. The sample includes more than 55,000 clones, about 91% seen only once; the top ten take about 0.85%. This receptor was taken from a female donor with multiple sclerosis, enrolled in a pregnancy study. The J gene is TRBJ2-1, the V gene TRBV12-5; 10 bases fit TRBD1. Material: peripheral blood, obtained in the first trimester of pregnancy. The CDR3 bases are TGTGCTAGTGGTTTGGTATGGGGACAGGGGAGGGATGAGCAGTTCTTC. Translation: CASGLVWGQGRDEQFF.